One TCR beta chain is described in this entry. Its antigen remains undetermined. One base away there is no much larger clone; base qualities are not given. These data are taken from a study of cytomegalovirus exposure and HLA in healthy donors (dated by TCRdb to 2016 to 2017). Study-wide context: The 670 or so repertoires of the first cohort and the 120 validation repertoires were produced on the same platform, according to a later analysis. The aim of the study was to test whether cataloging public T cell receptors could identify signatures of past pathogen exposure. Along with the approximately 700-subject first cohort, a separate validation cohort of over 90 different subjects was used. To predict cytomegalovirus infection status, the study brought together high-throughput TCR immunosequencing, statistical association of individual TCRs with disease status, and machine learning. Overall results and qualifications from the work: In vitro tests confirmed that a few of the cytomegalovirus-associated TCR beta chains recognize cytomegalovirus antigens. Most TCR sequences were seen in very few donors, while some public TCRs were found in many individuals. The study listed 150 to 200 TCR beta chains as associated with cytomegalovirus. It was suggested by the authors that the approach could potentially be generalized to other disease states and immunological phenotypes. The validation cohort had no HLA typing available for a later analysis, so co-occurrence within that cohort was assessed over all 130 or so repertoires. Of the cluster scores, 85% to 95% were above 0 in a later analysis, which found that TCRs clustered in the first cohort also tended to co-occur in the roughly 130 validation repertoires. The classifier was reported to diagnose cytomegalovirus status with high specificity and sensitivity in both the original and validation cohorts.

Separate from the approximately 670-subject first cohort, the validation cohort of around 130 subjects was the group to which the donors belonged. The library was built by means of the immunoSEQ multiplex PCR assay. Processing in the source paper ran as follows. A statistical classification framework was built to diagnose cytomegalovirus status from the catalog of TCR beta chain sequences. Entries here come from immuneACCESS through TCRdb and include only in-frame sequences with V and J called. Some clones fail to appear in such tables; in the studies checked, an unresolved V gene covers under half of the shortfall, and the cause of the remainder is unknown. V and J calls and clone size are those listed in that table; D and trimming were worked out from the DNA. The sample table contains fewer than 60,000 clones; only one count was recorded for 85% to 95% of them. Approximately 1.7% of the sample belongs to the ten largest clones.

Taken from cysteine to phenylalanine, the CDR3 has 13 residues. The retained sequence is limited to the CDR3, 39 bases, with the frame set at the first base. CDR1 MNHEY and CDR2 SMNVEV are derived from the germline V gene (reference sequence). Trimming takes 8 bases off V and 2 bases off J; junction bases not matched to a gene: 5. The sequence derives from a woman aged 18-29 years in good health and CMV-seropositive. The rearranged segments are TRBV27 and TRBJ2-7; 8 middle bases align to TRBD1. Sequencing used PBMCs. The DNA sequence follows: TGTGCCAGCCGCGACAGGGGCCCCTACGAGCAGTACTTC. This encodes CASRDRGPYEQYF.